This TCR beta chain was recovered during a study of post-analysis software for immune sequencing data. Whole-study results and caveats: The five TRBV segments detected at higher frequency in patients than in controls included TRBV5-6, TRBV5-1 and TRBV20-1.

As concerns this clonotype: What it binds is unknown.

Germline V gene lookup returns CDR1 SNHLY and CDR2 FYNNEI. This CDR3 is built from 16 residues. V lost 4 bases and J lost 7, with 19 bases in between. Prepared TCR beta cDNA libraries contained unique molecular identifiers. TCRdb re-analysed the PCR reads in MiXCR, keeping a single row per CDR3 protein. The sample comprises over 700,000 distinct CDR3 sequences, roughly 27% of which are singletons, and around 0.56% rests with the top ten. This sequence originates from a girl aged 5-17 years with multiple sclerosis. This rearrangement joins TRBV2 to TRBJ1-4; TRBD1 is a possible D gene (5 bases). What was sequenced was blood. The CDR3 here is CASSAGQAPRTEKLFF. In DNA, the CDR3 is TGTGCCAGCAGTGCAGGGCAGGCACCAAGGACTGAAAAACTGTTTTTT.